This entry features one TCR beta chain sequence. Its antigen is unidentified. V was pared by 7 bases and J by 4 bases, with 10 bases between. This CDR3 contains 12 residues. Germline V gives CDR1 MNHNY, CDR2 SVGAGI (reference sequence). These data originate in a study of shared clonotypes between healthy human individuals. Among the donors, all were Caucasian adults who lived in Nashville, Tennessee. Study outcomes and limitations: Depth of sequencing was expected to influence donor clonotype sharing. Compared with memory subsets, naive subsets generally had larger estimated richness.

The authors loaded about 0.2 ug DNA, roughly 27,000 T cell genomes, into sorted-subset replicate PCRs. Assay: immunoSEQ multiplex PCR; the TCRdb copy retains only in-frame clones and omits some. In the table there are about 2 million clones, 95% of which are singletons. The sample comprised naive CD4+ T cells sorted from blood. Subset specified: CD45RA+ positively selected. This sequence joins TRBV6-6 and TRBJ1-1; D remains ambiguous. The sequence came from a man younger than 30 in good health. CDR3 nucleotides: TGTGCCAGCACGCGGGCTGGCACTGAAGCTTTCTTT. Amino acid sequence: CASTRAGTEAFF.